This TCR beta chain was sequenced during a study of blood T cell repertoires in COVID-19. Study at large: Nucleic acid was either cDNA or gDNA, and it came from T cells, B-cell-depleted T cells, or PBMCs.

The method was immunoSEQ multiplex PCR; TCRdb's version includes in-frame clones alone and lacks a portion of them. The sample holds 250,000 to 350,000 clones, roughly nine tenths seen once. Per the germline V gene, CDR1 is MNHNS and CDR2 is SASEGT. This CDR3 comprises 13 residues. V shed 3 bases and J shed 2 bases, with 8 bases lying between them. This clone was seen only a few times. Sequences were obtained from PBMCs or T cells enriched from blood (not recorded which). The clonotype originates from a woman between 18 and 30 years old who had recovered from COVID-19. The chain combines TRBV6-1 with TRBJ2-7; TRBD1 might be the D (5 bases). CDR3 nucleotide sequence: TGTGCCAGCAGTGATAGGACAACCTACGAGCAGTACTTC. It specifies CASSDRTTYEQYF.